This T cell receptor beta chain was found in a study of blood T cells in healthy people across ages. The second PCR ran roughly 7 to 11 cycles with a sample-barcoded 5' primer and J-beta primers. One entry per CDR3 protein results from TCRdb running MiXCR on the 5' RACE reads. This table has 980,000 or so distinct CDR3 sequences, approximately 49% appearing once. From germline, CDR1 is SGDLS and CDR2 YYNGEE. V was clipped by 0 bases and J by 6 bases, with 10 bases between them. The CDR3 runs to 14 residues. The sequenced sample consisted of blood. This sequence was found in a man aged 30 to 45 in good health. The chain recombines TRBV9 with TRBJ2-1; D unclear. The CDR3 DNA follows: TGTGCCAGCAGCGTAGGGTCGACTGGCAATGAGCAGTTCTTC. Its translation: CASSVGSTGNEQFF.